This entry concerns a single TCR beta chain. An end of the junction differs from the germline gene, which may be a read error. Reverse transcription of roughly 0.5 to 1 ug RNA was carried out with random hexamers. TCRdb fed the immunoSEQ multiplex PCR reads into MiXCR, producing one record per CDR3 protein. This sample carries about 440,000 distinct CDR3 sequences, around 83% of them seen once, and the ten largest clones take under 0.15%. These data originate in a study of CD8 T cells in Susac syndrome. This CDR3 region has 14 residues. Germline V gene lookup returns CDR1 SGHNT and CDR2 YYREEE (reference sequence). The authors carried out high-throughput sequencing of TCR beta. They applied it to CD8+ and CD4+ T cells obtained from blood. The multiple sclerosis controls were treatment-naive patients with relapsing-remitting disease that was stable or active. TEMRA cells were FACS-enriched, with CD8+ and CD4+ T cells isolated negatively.

The clonotype originates from a human donor with multiple sclerosis. The sequenced sample consisted of CD8+ T cells from PBMCs. The chain links TRBV5-4 to TRBJ2-1, with D tentatively TRBD1 or TRBD2 (5 bases each). The J call could be wrong; TRBJ2-7 is a better fit for the DNA end. In DNA, the CDR3 is TGTGCCAGCGGCTTGGCCGTGGGGGACCACGAGCAGTACTTC. It is translated as CASGLAVGDHEQYF.